The 31 T cell receptor beta chains presented below share a single source sample, sequenced in a study of Ad26.COV2.S vaccination and SARS-CoV-2 variants. The method was immunoSEQ multiplex PCR; TCRdb's version includes in-frame clones alone and lacks a portion of them. The data contain some 340,000 clones, about 82% of them singletons. Treatment described: approximately 18 received Ad26.COV2.S at low or high dose, single or two shots; about five received placebo; per-sample allocation not given. All samples were drawn on day 63, counting from the first vaccine or placebo injection. The sequenced sample was peripheral blood, obtained in a trial of Ad26.COV2.S vaccine versus placebo. Every receptor here comes from a person aged 18-65 years who received the Ad26.COV2.S COVID-19 vaccine or a placebo.

The CDR3 here is CASRGAGGYTDTQYF. The CDR3 coding sequence is TGTGCCAGCAGGGGAGCGGGGGGGTACACAGATACGCAGTATTTT. This chain uses TRBV2 with TRBJ2-3, with TRBD2 identical over 10 bases. Germline assignment: CDR1 SNHLY and CDR2 FYNNEI. The trim removed 6 bases at V and 2 bases at J, leaving 5 bases unmatched. CDR3 size: 15 residues.

The chain is built from TRBV7-2 and TRBJ2-3, with D perhaps matching TRBD1 (5 bases). Germline assignment: CDR1 SGHTA and CDR2 FQGNSA. The CDR3 is made up of 13 amino acids. The V end was cut by 4 bases, the J end by 6 bases, with 11 bases between. The CDR3 nucleotides read TGTGCCAGCAGCTCCCACAACAGGGATACGCAGTATTTT. It translates to CASSSHNRDTQYF.

The V call is TRBV19, the J call TRBJ1-1; 7 bases are a match to TRBD1. CDR3 length: 14 residues. The V segment lost 4 bases and the J segment 4 bases; nucleotides outside the gene matches: 6. The V gene's germline CDR1 is LNHDA and CDR2 SQIVND (reference sequence). This CDR3 reads CASSTDRLSTEAFF. The CDR3 coding sequence is TGTGCCAGTAGTACGGACAGGTTGAGCACTGAAGCTTTCTTT. The whole variable domain, filled in from reference TRBV19 and TRBJ1-1, reads DGGITQSPKYLFRKEGQNVTLSCEQNLNHDAMYWYRQDPGQGLRLIYYSQIVNDFQKGDIAEGYSVSREKKESFPLTVTSAQKNPTAFYLCASSTDRLSTEAFFGQGTRLTVV.

As regards this clone: This sample includes further DNA sequences coding for the same CDR3. The J gene is TRBJ1-1, the V gene TRBV2, with D unclear. V was cut by 6 bases and J by 1 base, with 3 bases left in between. Per the germline V gene, CDR1 is SNHLY and CDR2 is FYNNEI. The CDR3 totals 11 residues. The CDR3 loop is CASRPNTEAFF. DNA for the CDR3: TGTGCCAGCAGGCCGAACACTGAAGCTTTCTTT.

The chain joins TRBV9 to TRBJ2-1; D not resolved. The CDR3 totals 15 residues. Trimming took 2 bases from V and 1 from J, leaving 10 bases between them. Germline V gives CDR1 SGDLS, CDR2 YYNGEE. CDR3 amino acids: CASSVDSPSYNEQFF. The DNA for the CDR3 is TGTGCCAGCAGCGTCGATTCCCCTTCCTACAATGAGCAGTTCTTC. Together with reference TRBV9 and TRBJ2-1, the CDR3 gives the full variable domain: DSGVTQTPKHLITATGQRVTLRCSPRSGDLSVYWYQQSLDQGLQFLIQYYNGEERAKGNILERFSAQQFPDLHSELNLSSLELGDSALYFCASSVDSPSYNEQFFGPGTRLTVL.

The V and J genes are TRBV6-5 and TRBJ2-2, with 15 bases matching TRBD2. V was clipped by 6 bases and J by 6 bases; unmatched bases: 2. The CDR3 sequence is 15 residues long. The germline V gene encodes CDR1 MNHEY and CDR2 SVGAGI. Written as DNA, the CDR3 is TGTGCCAGCAGGCGGACTAGCGGGGGGGCCGGGGAGCTGTTTTTT. Its protein product is CASRRTSGGAGELFF.

The chain combines TRBV7-2 with TRBJ2-7; D is possibly TRBD1 (6 bases). The CDR3 has 14 amino acids. With 4 bases removed from V and 3 bases from J, the gap between germline ends came to 13 bases. CDR1 is SGHTA, CDR2 FQGNSA, per germline. This CDR3 reads CASSSTGFDYEQYF. The CDR3 DNA reads TGTGCCAGCAGCTCGACAGGATTCGACTACGAGCAGTACTTC.

The chain carries TRBV6-7 and TRBJ2-1; D gene ambiguous. TRBV6-7 is an ORF for which the function is uncertain. This CDR3 region has 15 residues. Trimming cost V 2 bases and J 5 bases, with 13 bases left between them. The CDR3 region has the DNA TGTGCCAGCAGTTACCCGGGCCCCGGGCACAATGAGCAGTTCTTC. It is translated as CASSYPGPGHNEQFF.

Comment on this clone: The junction departs from the called germline gene at one end, perhaps through a read error. The V call is TRBV10-3, the J call TRBJ1-5, with no clear D. CDR1 ENHRY and CDR2 SYGVKD come from the germline V gene. The CDR3 has 13 amino acids. CDR3 region: CAISEFANQPQHF. The DNA for the CDR3 is TGTGCCATCAGCGAGTTTGCCAATCAGCCCCAGCATTTT.

The V and J genes are TRBV10-3 and TRBJ2-3; D perhaps matches TRBD2 (6 bases). V lost 8 bases to trimming and J lost 5 bases, with 11 bases between them. The CDR3 consists of 12 residues. Germline assignment: CDR1 ENHRY and CDR2 SYGVKD. The CDR3 DNA is TGTGCCATCGGGACTGCGGGAGATACGCAGTATTTT. Protein sequence: CAIGTAGDTQYF.

In its sample, this clone was seen once. This chain links TRBV19 with TRBJ1-1; D possibly corresponds to TRBD1 (5 bases). Germline CDR1 and CDR2: LNHDA and SQIVND (reference sequence). The V and J ends lost 2 bases and 1 base respectively, with 20 bases between them. The CDR3 covers 18 residues. The CDR3 reads CASSIIPGRFRSNTEAFF. The CDR3 DNA reads as TGTGCCAGTAGTATAATTCCAGGGAGGTTTAGGTCGAACACTGAAGCTTTCTTT.

To note about this clone: This CDR3 is also generated by other DNA sequences in the sample. The chain links TRBV29-1 to TRBJ1-1; D may be TRBD1 (6 bases). Trimming shortened V by 3 bases and J by 4 bases, and 9 bases separated the two germline ends. The V gene's germline CDR1 is SQVTM and CDR2 ANQGSEA. This CDR3 is built from 12 residues. CDR3 region: CSVDRGGTEAFF. In nucleotides, the CDR3 is TGCAGCGTTGATAGGGGGGGCACTGAAGCTTTCTTT.

This chain uses TRBV4-2 with TRBJ2-3; the D is unclear. The ends were cut back, 1 base at V and 2 bases at J, with 7 bases in the middle. CDR3 size: 14 residues. From germline, CDR1 is LGHNA and CDR2 YNFKEQ. The CDR3 DNA is TGTGCCAGCAGCCAAGGCTCAAACACAGATACGCAGTATTTT. Translating gives CASSQGSNTDTQYF.

Worth noting for this clone: Its ends do not fully match the called genes, so a read error is possible. The chain employs TRBV5-4 and TRBJ1-1; weak D call: TRBD1 (5 bases). This CDR3 region has 14 residues. From germline, CDR1 is SGHNT and CDR2 YYREEE (reference sequence). CDR3 sequence: CASSLGDRNAEAFF. The DNA of the CDR3 is TGTGCCAGCAGCTTGGGGGACCGGAACGCTGAAGCTTTCTTT.

The rearrangement links TRBV18 to TRBJ1-2; 7 bases match TRBD1. This CDR3 is 18 amino acids long. V gave up 6 bases and J gave up 1 base; unmatched junction bases: 17. From germline, CDR1 is KGHSH and CDR2 LQKENI. The CDR3 sequence: CASSRPGQLELFNYGYTF. The CDR3 DNA reads TGTGCCAGCTCCCGGCCGGGACAGCTAGAACTTTTTAACTATGGCTACACCTTC.

This clone was observed a single time. The rearrangement uses TRBV5-1 and TRBJ2-7; TRBD2 agrees at 8 bases. Losses at the gene ends were 5 bases for V and 6 bases for J; bases not matched to a gene: 16. Looked up from germline, CDR1 is SGHRS and CDR2 is YFSETQ. This CDR3 region has 16 residues. CDR3 in DNA: TGCGCCAGCAGTTTACTAGCGGAAGTCCCCCCGGGCGAGCAGTACTTC. Translation: CASSLLAEVPPGEQYF.

This chain uses TRBV5-4 with TRBJ2-1, with 10 bases identical to TRBD2. The V gene end was trimmed by 5 bases and the J gene end by 6 bases; junction bases not matched to a gene: 14. The CDR3 sequence is 17 residues long. Germline lookup yields CDR1 SGHNT and CDR2 YYREEE (reference sequence). The CDR3 region has the DNA TGTGCCAGCAGTCGGCGGAGCGGGGGGGCGGTGGTCAATGAGCAGTTCTTC. This sequence encodes CASSRRSGGAVVNEQFF.

This clone was seen repeatedly, ten times or more. Here the CDR3 DNA reads TGCAGCGCCGACCCGGGACAGGGGTATGGCTACACCTTC. Translation: CSADPGQGYGYTF. The rearrangement joins TRBV29-1 to TRBJ1-2, with 10 positions matching TRBD1. The V and J ends lost 7 bases and 5 bases, in that order; junction bases with no gene match: 7. The CDR3 has 13 residues. In germline, CDR1 is SQVTM, CDR2 ANQGSEA.

This rearrangement joins TRBV10-1 to TRBJ2-1; 13 bases match TRBD2. The CDR3 consists of 15 residues. The trim removed 4 bases at V and 4 bases at J, leaving 1 base unmatched. The germline CDR1 and CDR2 sequences are WNHNN and SYGVQD (reference sequence). CDR3: CASSAGLAGYNEQFF. CDR3 nucleotides: TGCGCCAGCAGTGCGGGACTAGCGGGGTACAATGAGCAGTTCTTC.

As concerns this clone: Sequence at one end of the junction differs from germline and may be a read error. The chain couples TRBV5-1 to TRBJ2-1; D unresolved. The CDR3 has 16 residues. In germline, CDR1 is SGHRS, CDR2 YFSETQ. CDR3 in DNA: TGCGCCAGCAGCTTATTCAGCATGAGCTCCTTCAATGAGCAGTTCTTC. Amino acids: CASSLFSMSSFNEQFF.

CDR3 amino acids: CASSPQGMDQPQHF. In DNA form, the CDR3 reads TGTGCCAGCTCACCACAGGGGATGGATCAGCCCCAGCATTTT. This chain uses TRBV18 with TRBJ1-5; a possible D gene is TRBD1 (5 bases). Germline-derived CDR1 and CDR2 are KGHSH and LQKENI. Trimming cost V 1 base and J 5 bases, with 9 bases left between them. The CDR3 runs to 14 residues.

This clone was observed a single time. This chain connects TRBV19 to TRBJ1-1; D is undetermined. In germline, CDR1 is LNHDA, CDR2 SQIVND (reference sequence). V was pared by 6 bases and J by 5 bases, with 22 bases between. The CDR3 runs 16 residues. The CDR3 DNA follows: TGTGCCAGTAGGTACGACCCCACTCTCAAAAGTACTGAAGCTTTCTTT. Translation: CASRYDPTLKSTEAFF.

As for this clone: Other DNA sequences within the sample encode an identical CDR3. The chain carries TRBV7-2 and TRBJ1-2; 8 nucleotides match TRBD1. V lost 6 bases to trimming and J lost 8 bases; unmatched junction nucleotides: 20. Per the germline V gene, CDR1 is SGHTA and CDR2 is FQGNSA. CDR3 length: 17 amino acids. The CDR3 DNA is TGTGCCAGCAGTTCCCAATTACAGGGGGTCGGGGTAGGAGGCTACACCTTC. It encodes CASSSQLQGVGVGGYTF.

J is TRBJ1-5 and V is TRBV10-3, with D possibly being TRBD1 (6 bases). Trimming took off 0 bases at V and 4 bases at J, with 19 bases between the two ends. Germline V gene lookup returns CDR1 ENHRY and CDR2 SYGVKD. This CDR3 region has 18 residues. CDR3 in DNA: TGTGCCATCAGTGAGTCGCTAGCCTCGGGACACCTAAATCAGCCCCAGCATTTT. This encodes CAISESLASGHLNQPQHF.

Only a few counts were recorded for this clone. V gene TRBV7-9 combines with J gene TRBJ1-5, with D tentatively TRBD1 (5 bases). From germline, CDR1 is SEHNR and CDR2 FQNEAQ (reference sequence). V was cut by 1 base and J by 5 bases, with 12 bases left in between. This CDR3 is built from 15 residues. CDR3 region: CASSLGMTEYQPQHF. CDR3 DNA sequence: TGTGCCAGCAGCTTAGGTATGACAGAGTATCAGCCCCAGCATTTT.

The gene calls are TRBV7-9 and TRBJ2-3; TRBD2 aligns across 7 bases. From germline, CDR1 is SEHNR and CDR2 FQNEAQ (reference sequence). The CDR3 consists of 14 residues. After removal of 5 bases from V and 0 bases from J, the junction contained 2 bases not matched to a gene. CDR3 coding DNA: TGTGCCAGCAGCCGCGGGAGTAGCACAGATACGCAGTATTTT. Translation gives CASSRGSSTDTQYF.

The chain carries TRBV11-2 and TRBJ2-7; D not certain. The CDR3 is 16 residues long. Germline loops: CDR1 SGHAT, CDR2 FQNNGV. Trimming removed 1 base at V and 3 bases at J, with 16 bases between. CDR3 loop: CASSLVRQGKNYEQYF. CDR3 bases: TGTGCCAGCAGCTTAGTGAGGCAAGGAAAAAACTACGAGCAGTACTTC. The full variable domain, in which reference TRBV11-2 and TRBJ2-7 provide the parts outside the CDR3, is EAGVAQSPRYKIIEKRQSVAFWCNPISGHATLYWYQQILGQGPKLLIQFQNNGVVDDSQLPKDRFSAERLKGVDSTLKIQPAKLEDSAVYLCASSLVRQGKNYEQYFGPGTRLTVT.

Only one count was recorded for this clone. The chain links TRBV7-2 to TRBJ1-2; maybe TRBD1 (6 bases). This CDR3 has 17 amino acids. V was cut by 5 bases and J by 4 bases, with 23 bases left in between. Germline V CDR1 and CDR2: SGHTA, FQGNSA. The CDR3 DNA is TGTGCCAGCAGCCCGGGGCAGGGGAAAGTCAAGGGCTATGGCTACACCTTC. It codes for CASSPGQGKVKGYGYTF.

The V gene is TRBV15, the J gene TRBJ1-2, with D possibly matching TRBD1 (5 bases). The CDR3 totals 17 residues. Trimming left V 0 bases short and J 13 bases short, with 27 bases between. The germline CDR1 and CDR2 sequences are LNHNV and YYDKDF (reference sequence). The CDR3 DNA follows: TGTGCCACCAGCAGAGATAGAGAGGGTCAGGGTCCAAAAGGTTCCACCTTC. Translation: CATSRDREGQGPKGSTF.

The table lists this clone with a few counts. The chain links TRBV6-2 or TRBV6-3 to TRBJ1-6; D is perhaps TRBD1 (6 bases). The length of the CDR3 is 15 residues. V was shortened by 1 base and J by 10 bases, with 14 bases between the two germline ends. Germline V gene lookup returns CDR1 MNHEY and CDR2 SVGEGT. CDR3: CASSYLGAVGSPLHF. The CDR3 DNA reads as TGTGCCAGCAGTTACTTGGGGGCTGTAGGATCACCCCTCCACTTT.

On this clone: This may come from a read error, since a much larger clone is one base off. V usage is TRBV7-2 and J usage is TRBJ1-1, with 9 bases that match TRBD1. With V trimmed by 4 bases and J by 1 base, 4 bases remained unmatched. The CDR3 is 15 residues long. Germline CDR1 is SGHTA and CDR2 is FQGNSA. The CDR3 DNA reads as TGTGCCAGCAGCTCACACAGGGGGCGGAACACTGAAGCTTTCTTT. It specifies CASSSHRGRNTEAFF. Full variable domain (missing parts from reference TRBV7-2 and TRBJ1-1): GAGVSQSPSNKVTEKGKDVELRCDPISGHTALYWYRQSLGQGLEFLIYFQGNSAPDKSGLPSDRFSAERTGGSVSTLTIQRTQQEDSAVYLCASSSHRGRNTEAFFGQGTRLTVV.